The following is a T cell receptor beta chain sequence with its context. Measured with immunoSEQ multiplex PCR; TCRdb has only the in-frame clones, and not every one. The data hold about 77,000 clones, with more than 75% observed a single time. This entry is derived from a study of OX40 agonist ivuxolimab in advanced cancers. Study context: Melanoma, hepatocellular carcinoma, head and neck or renal cell cancer occurred in dose-escalation patients.

The V and J ends lost 6 bases and 4 bases respectively, with 16 bases between them. The CDR3 covers 15 residues. Germline CDR1 MDHEN, CDR2 SYDVKM. The chain recombines TRBV28 with TRBJ1-5, with TRBD1 as a possible D gene (6 bases). The specimen was CD4+ or CD8+ T cells sorted from blood, collected in a trial of the OX40 agonist ivuxolimab. The sequence was obtained from an adult with an advanced solid tumor such as melanoma, head and neck, liver or kidney cancer. This chain's CDR3 is CASSPPTGMNQPQHF. The CDR3 DNA follows: TGTGCCAGCAGCCCCCCGACAGGAATGAATCAGCCCCAGCATTTT.